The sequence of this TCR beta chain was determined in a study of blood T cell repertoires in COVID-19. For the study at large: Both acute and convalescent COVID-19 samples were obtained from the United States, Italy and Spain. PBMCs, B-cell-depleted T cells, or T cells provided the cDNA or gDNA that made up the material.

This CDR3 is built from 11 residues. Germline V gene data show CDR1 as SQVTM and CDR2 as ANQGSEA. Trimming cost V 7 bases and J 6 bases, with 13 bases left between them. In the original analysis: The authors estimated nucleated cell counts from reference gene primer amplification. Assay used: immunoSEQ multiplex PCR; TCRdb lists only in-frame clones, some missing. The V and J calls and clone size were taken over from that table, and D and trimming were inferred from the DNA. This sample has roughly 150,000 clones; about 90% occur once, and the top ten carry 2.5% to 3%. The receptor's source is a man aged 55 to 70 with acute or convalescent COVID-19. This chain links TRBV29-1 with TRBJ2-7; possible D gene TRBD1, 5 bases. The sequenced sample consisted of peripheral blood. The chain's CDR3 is CSAMTVVEQYF. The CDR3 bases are TGCAGCGCTATGACAGTAGTCGAGCAGTACTTC.